The rows below give T cell receptor beta chains drawn from one sample of a study of sequential checkpoint blockade in melanoma. Clones were read by immunoSEQ multiplex PCR, and TCRdb kept only the in-frame ones, dropping some. This repertoire shows more than 2,000 clones, roughly 23% found once; its top ten account for roughly 14%. The source material was tumor tissue (inferred from file names), sampled from a patient given nivolumab and ipilimumab in sequence. The receptors were gathered from a human donor with melanoma. CDR3s include the opening cysteine and the closing phenylalanine or tryptophan. The D gene is left open where the match is weak. Clone size, where shown, is once, few, many, or a class for clones that have expanded.

clone_size,j_call,v_call,d_call,cdr3_length,cdr3_nt,cdr3_aa
medium-sized,TRBJ2-1,TRBV9,TRBD2,16,TGTGCCAGCAGCGCCGGACTAGCGGGAGTCCACAATGAGCAGTTCTTC,CASSAGLAGVHNEQFF
medium-sized,TRBJ2-5,TRBV11-3,.,17,TGTGCCAGCAGCCCAGGTGGGGTAGGGTTACTACAGGAGACCCAGTACTTC,CASSPGGVGLLQETQYF
.,TRBJ2-5,TRBV5-1,.,14,TGCGCCAGCAGCCTTTCCTTGGCACAAGAGACCCAGTACTTC,CASSLSLAQETQYF
.,TRBJ2-5,TRBV5-1,.,14,TGCGCCAGCAGCTTGGGACGGACCCAGGAGACCCAGTACTTC,CASSLGRTQETQYF
.,TRBJ2-6,TRBV19,TRBD2,15,TGTGCCAGTAGTCCGGGGGGGTCTGGGGCCAACGTCCTGACTTTC,CASSPGGSGANVLTF
few,TRBJ2-7,TRBV28,TRBD2,14,TGTGCCAGCAGAGAAGCGGGGGGGTCGACGACGCAGTACTTC,CASREAGGSTTQYF
few,TRBJ2-4,TRBV6-8,.,14,TGTGCCAGCACCCCGCGGACCTCCAAAAACATTCAGTACTTC,CASTPRTSKNIQYF
.,TRBJ2-3,TRBV28,.,18,TGTGCCAGCACCTTTCCCCTGACAGGCCCCTCCAGCACAGATACGCAGTATTTT,CASTFPLTGPSSTDTQYF
few,TRBJ1-2,TRBV6-8,.,12,TGTGCCAGCAGTGTGACAGACTATGGCTACACCTTC,CASSVTDYGYTF
few,TRBJ2-7,TRBV30,TRBD1,14,TGTGCCTGGAAAGAGTGGCAGGGGGCTGGAGAGCAGTACTTC,CAWKEWQGAGEQYF
medium-sized,TRBJ1-2,TRBV6-8,.,13,TGTGCCAGCAGTTACGCCCAGATGGCTGGCTACACCTTC,CASSYAQMAGYTF
.,TRBJ1-1,TRBV28,.,15,TGTGCCAGCACCACCGCCGCTCCAAAGGACACTGAAGCTTTCTTT,CASTTAAPKDTEAFF
few,TRBJ1-1,TRBV28,TRBD1,14,TGTGCCAGCAGTAGGACAGGGCGAAGCACTGAAGCTTTCTTT,CASSRTGRSTEAFF
many,TRBJ1-2,TRBV11-3,.,17,TGTGCCAGCAGCTCCGTAGGGGAACAGGGAGCTAACTATGGCTACACCTTC,CASSSVGEQGANYGYTF
medium-sized,TRBJ2-5,TRBV11-3,TRBD2,15,TGTGCCAGCAGCTTAAGGGCGGGAGGGCAAGAGACCCAGTACTTC,CASSLRAGGQETQYF
few,TRBJ2-5,TRBV28,.,15,TGTGCCAGCAGCCTTTACAGGGCCGTAAGGGAGACCCAGTACTTC,CASSLYRAVRETQYF
few,TRBJ1-2,TRBV9,.,13,TGTGCCAGCAGTCAGGCCCCGAACTATGGCTACACCTTC,CASSQAPNYGYTF
medium-sized,TRBJ2-7,TRBV11-3,.,15,TGTGCCAGCAGCCAGCAAACAGGGTCAGCCTACGAGCAGTACTTC,CASSQQTGSAYEQYF
.,TRBJ2-2,TRBV19,TRBD2,16,TGTGCCAGTAGTGGACGACTAGCGGGCGGAACCGGGGAGCTGTTTTTT,CASSGRLAGGTGELFF
many,TRBJ2-3,TRBV7-2,.,13,TGTGCCAGCAGCATAAGGACGGGGGTCTCGCAGTATTTT,CASSIRTGVSQYF
.,TRBJ2-5,TRBV10-2,TRBD1,14,TGCGCCACCGGAGGAGAGGGGGCGAATGAGACCCAGTACTTC,CATGGEGANETQYF
few,TRBJ2-7,TRBV10-3,TRBD2,12,TGTGCCATCAGTGAGGCCACCGGACTAGCAAGCTTC,CAISEATGLASF
.,TRBJ2-6,TRBV19,.,19,TGTGCCAGTAGTGACCGCTTGACCAAATCACAAAGTCGGGCCAACGTCCTGACTTTC,CASSDRLTKSQSRANVLTF
.,TRBJ1-5,TRBV29-1,TRBD1,12,TGCAGCGGGGGACAGGGTAATCAGCCCCAGCATTTT,CSGGQGNQPQHF
few,TRBJ1-2,TRBV6-8,.,14,TGTGCCAGCAGTTACGGGCTATCTAACTATGGCTACACCTTC,CASSYGLSNYGYTF
few,TRBJ2-5,TRBV9,TRBD2,16,TGTGCCAGCAGCTCCGGACTAGCGGTATCACAAGAGACCCAGTACTTC,CASSSGLAVSQETQYF
.,TRBJ2-5,TRBV18,.,15,TGTGCCAGCTCATCTGGGGCTCTCTCCCAAGAGACCCAGTACTTC,CASSSGALSQETQYF
.,TRBJ1-4,TRBV19,.,14,TGTGCCAGTAGTATCGACTGGACGAATGAAAAACTGTTTTTT,CASSIDWTNEKLFF
few,TRBJ2-2,TRBV28,TRBD1,16,TGTGCCAGCAGTTTGGGACAGGGGTCGAACACCGGGGAGCTGTTTTTT,CASSLGQGSNTGELFF
.,TRBJ1-2,TRBV28,.,14,TGTGCCAGCAGTTTGAACAGGCGGCCTAAGGGCTACACCTTC,CASSLNRRPKGYTF
.,TRBJ2-3,TRBV19,.,14,TGTGCCAGTATGAAGGAACCTCTCACAGATACGCAGTATTTT,CASMKEPLTDTQYF
.,TRBJ2-7,TRBV25-1,.,13,TGTGCCAGCAGCGGACTTATCTCCTACGAGCAGTACTTC,CASSGLISYEQYF
.,TRBJ1-2,TRBV18,.,15,TGTGCCAGCTCACGCTTAGCGGGGGCAGACTATGGCTACACCTTC,CASSRLAGADYGYTF
.,TRBJ1-5,TRBV28,.,14,TGTGCCAGCAGTCTACCGCAGAGCAATCAGCCCCAGCATTTT,CASSLPQSNQPQHF
many,TRBJ2-7,TRBV11-3,TRBD2,15,TGTGCCAGCAGCTTCCTCGCGGGAGAGTCCTACGAGCAGTACTTC,CASSFLAGESYEQYF
few,TRBJ2-2,TRBV11-3,.,14,TGTGCCAGCAGCTTAGGTCAGCCCACCGGGGAGCTGTTTTTT,CASSLGQPTGELFF